The T cell receptor (beta chain) under discussion was sequenced for a study of cytomegalovirus exposure and HLA in healthy donors. In the study overall: Prior work identified under 130 million unique TCR beta sequences in some 180 million T cells.

Looked up from germline, CDR1 is SGHVS and CDR2 is FNYEAQ. The CDR3 has 17 residues. The V end lost 2 bases, the J end lost 2 bases, and 13 bases lay between the germline ends. Whole-study findings and limits: Later on, an analysis tied around 17,000 TCR beta sequences to HLA alleles at 0.05 false discovery rate.

Comment on this clone: What it recognizes is unknown.

PCR used 60 Vbeta primers and 13 Jbeta primers. Measured with immunoSEQ multiplex PCR; TCRdb has only the in-frame clones, and not every one. Found here are about 140,000 clones, over 60% of them singletons; the top ten hold approximately 4.9%. This TCR was recovered from a woman between 50 and 59 years old in good health and CMV-seronegative. This chain connects TRBV7-6 to TRBJ2-6; D perhaps matches TRBD2 (6 bases). Specimen: PBMCs. The DNA for the CDR3 is TGTGCCAGCAGCTTACCTGCGGGGAGACCTGGGGCCAACGTCCTGACTTTC. It encodes CASSLPAGRPGANVLTF.